This T cell receptor (beta chain) was sequenced for a study of cytomegalovirus exposure and HLA in healthy donors. A multiplex PCR was run with 60 Vbeta primers and 13 Jbeta primers. Profiling relied on immunoSEQ multiplex PCR, and the TCRdb table lists in-frame clones only, not all of them. The repertoire consists of approximately 160,000 clones, with 82% occurring once and the leading ten covering approximately 0.87%. Each of the donors was a healthy bone marrow donor. Donors had nominal health at sampling but likely had unrecorded immune exposures. Germline-derived CDR1 and CDR2 are SGHRS and YFSETQ. CDR3 length equals 14 residues. With 6 bases removed from V and 4 bases from J, the gap between germline ends came to 15 bases.

The sequence was obtained from a girl aged 2 to 10 in good health and CMV-seropositive. Sequencing was performed on PBMCs. This chain links TRBV5-1 with TRBJ2-3, with no clear D. As DNA, the CDR3 is TGCGCCAGCATGGAGATTTTGAGCGCAGATACGCAGTATTTT. Its translation is CASMEILSADTQYF.